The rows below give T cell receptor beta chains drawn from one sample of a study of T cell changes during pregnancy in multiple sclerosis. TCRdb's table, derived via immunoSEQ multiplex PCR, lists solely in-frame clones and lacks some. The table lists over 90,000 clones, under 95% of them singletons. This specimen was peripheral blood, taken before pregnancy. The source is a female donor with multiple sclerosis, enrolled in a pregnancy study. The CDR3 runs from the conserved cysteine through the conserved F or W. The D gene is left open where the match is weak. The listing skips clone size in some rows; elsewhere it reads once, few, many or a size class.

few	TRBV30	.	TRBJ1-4	CAWSVRRTNEKLFF	TGTGCCTGGAGTGTACGACGGACAAATGAAAAACTGTTTTTT
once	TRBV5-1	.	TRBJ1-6	CASSPTAGEPGGYSPLHF	TGCGCCAGCAGCCCGACGGCGGGGGAGCCGGGAGGTTATTCACCCCTCCACTTT
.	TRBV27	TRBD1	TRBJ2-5	CASSPWTLDRQETQYF	TGTGCCAGCAGCCCCTGGACCCTGGACAGGCAAGAGACCCAGTACTTC
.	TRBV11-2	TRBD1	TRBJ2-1	CASSSGGDEQFF	TGTGCCAGCAGCTCAGGGGGCGATGAGCAGTTCTTC
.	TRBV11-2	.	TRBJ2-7	CASSLDYRVPFYEQYF	TGTGCCAGCAGCTTAGACTACAGGGTTCCATTCTACGAGCAGTACTTC
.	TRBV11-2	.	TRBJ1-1	CASSPKRGSTEAFF	TGTGCCAGCAGCCCCAAGCGGGGCAGCACTGAAGCTTTCTTT
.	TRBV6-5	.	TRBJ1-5	CASSSRQAADQPQHF	TGTGCCAGCAGTTCCAGACAAGCGGCGGATCAGCCCCAGCATTTT
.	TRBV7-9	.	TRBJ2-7	CASSTPGPQGAYEQYF	TGTGCCAGCAGCACCCCAGGCCCACAGGGCGCGTACGAGCAGTACTTC
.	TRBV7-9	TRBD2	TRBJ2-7	CASRGTNTYEQYF	TGTGCCTCCAGAGGGACTAACACTTACGAGCAGTACTTC
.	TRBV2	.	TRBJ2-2	CASKQRGNTGELFF	TGTGCCAGCAAACAACGGGGGAACACCGGGGAGCTGTTTTTT
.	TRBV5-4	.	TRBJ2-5	CASSYLSGTKETQYF	TGTGCCAGCAGCTATCTATCCGGGACAAAAGAGACCCAGTACTTC
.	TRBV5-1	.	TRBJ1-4	CASSRTPGTPSNEKLFF	TGCGCCAGCAGCCGTACCCCCGGGACACCTTCTAATGAAAAACTGTTTTTT
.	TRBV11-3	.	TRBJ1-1	CASSLNGWGRGETEAFF	TGTGCCAGCAGCTTAAATGGGTGGGGGCGAGGGGAGACTGAAGCTTTCTTT
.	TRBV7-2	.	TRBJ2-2	CASSPRSGLTLNTGELFF	TGTGCCAGCAGCCCCCGATCGGGACTTACCCTGAACACCGGGGAGCTGTTTTTT
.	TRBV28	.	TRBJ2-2	CASSLSNTGELFF	TGTGCCAGCAGTTTGTCAAACACCGGGGAGCTGTTTTTT
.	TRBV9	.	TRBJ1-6	CASSVSQLGDTLHF	TGTGCCAGCAGCGTATCTCAGCTGGGGGACACCCTCCACTTT
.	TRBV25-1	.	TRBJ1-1	CASSPSAGEVTEAFF	TGTGCCAGCAGTCCCTCAGCGGGTGAGGTCACTGAAGCTTTCTTT
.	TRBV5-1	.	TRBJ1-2	CASRAGGENYGYTF	TGCGCCAGCAGAGCGGGCGGGGAAAACTATGGCTACACCTTC
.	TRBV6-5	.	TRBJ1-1	CASSRGGLNTEAFF	TGTGCCAGCAGTCGGGGGGGATTGAACACTGAAGCTTTCTTT
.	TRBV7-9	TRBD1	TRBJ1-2	CASSWTGGGGYTF	TGTGCCAGCAGCTGGACAGGGGGCGGTGGCTACACCTTC
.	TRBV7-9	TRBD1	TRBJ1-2	CASSTQGAEGYTF	TGTGCCAGCAGCACTCAGGGGGCAGAGGGCTACACCTTC
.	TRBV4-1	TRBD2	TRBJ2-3	CASSQEGSGGGFTDTQYF	TGCGCCAGCAGCCAAGAGGGTTCAGGCGGGGGTTTTACAGATACGCAGTATTTT
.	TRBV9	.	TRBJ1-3	CASTTATSGNTIYF	TGTGCCAGCACGACAGCAACCTCTGGAAACACCATATATTTT
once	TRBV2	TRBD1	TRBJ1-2	CASSEKGQGYGYTF	TGTGCCAGCAGTGAAAAGGGACAGGGCTATGGCTACACCTTC
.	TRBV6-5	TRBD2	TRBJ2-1	CASRKTSGNNEQFF	TGTGCCAGCCGAAAAACTAGCGGGAACAATGAGCAGTTCTTC
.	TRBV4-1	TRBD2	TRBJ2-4	CASSQGGTRWLTKNIQYF	TGCGCCAGCAGCCAAGGAGGGACTAGATGGTTAACCAAAAACATTCAGTACTTC
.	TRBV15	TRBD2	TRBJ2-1	CATSRDPPGLAGGHQRSYNEQFF	TGTGCCACCAGCAGAGATCCCCCGGGACTAGCGGGGGGGCACCAACGCTCCTACAATGAGCAGTTCTTC
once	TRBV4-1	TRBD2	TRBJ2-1	CASSQRLAGFGDEQFF	TGCGCCAGCAGCCAGAGACTAGCTGGGTTCGGCGATGAGCAGTTCTTC
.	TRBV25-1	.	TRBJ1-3	CASSDRGVGTIYF	TGTGCCAGCAGTGATCGCGGGGTCGGCACCATATATTTT
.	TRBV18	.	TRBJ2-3	CASSPDRDTQYF	TGTGCCAGCTCACCGGACAGAGATACGCAGTATTTT
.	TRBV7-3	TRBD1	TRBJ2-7	CASSESGTGLYEQYF	TGTGCCAGCAGCGAATCCGGGACAGGGTTGTACGAGCAGTACTTC
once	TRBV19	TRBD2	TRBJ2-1	CASSLSGSSYNEQFF	TGTGCCAGTAGTTTAAGCGGGAGCTCCTACAATGAGCAGTTCTTC
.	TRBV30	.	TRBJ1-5	CAWTPPRGDQPQHF	TGTGCCTGGACGCCCCCTCGGGGGGACCAGCCCCAGCATTTT
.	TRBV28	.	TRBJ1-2	CASSSDIYGYTF	TGTGCCAGCAGTTCAGACATTTATGGCTACACCTTC
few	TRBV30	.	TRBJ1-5	CAWSTPLGPQHF	TGTGCCTGGAGTACCCCTCTCGGGCCCCAGCATTTT
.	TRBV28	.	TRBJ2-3	CASSSAGRDTQYF	TGTGCCAGCAGTTCCGCGGGCCGAGATACGCAGTATTTT
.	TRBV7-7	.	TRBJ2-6	CASSSLRSSGGANVLTF	TGTGCCAGCAGCTCCCTGAGGTCTTCTGGCGGGGCCAACGTCCTGACTTTC
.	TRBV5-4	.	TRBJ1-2	CASNWGGVRAGYTF	TGTGCCAGCAACTGGGGTGGAGTCAGGGCTGGCTACACCTTC
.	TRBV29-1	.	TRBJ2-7	CSVEDRAYEQYF	TGCAGCGTTGAAGATCGGGCCTACGAGCAGTACTTC
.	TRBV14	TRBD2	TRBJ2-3	CASSQEALAGADTQYF	TGTGCCAGCAGCCAAGAGGCTCTAGCGGGGGCGGATACGCAGTATTTT
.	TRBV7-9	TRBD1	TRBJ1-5	CASSFGQGNQPQHF	TGTGCCAGCAGCTTTGGACAGGGGAATCAGCCCCAGCATTTT
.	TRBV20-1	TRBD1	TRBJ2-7	CSAPTGEEQYF	TGCAGTGCACCGACAGGGGAAGAGCAGTACTTC
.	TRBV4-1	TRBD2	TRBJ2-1	CASSQDPLAYNEQFF	TGCGCCAGCAGCCAAGATCCACTAGCGTACAATGAGCAGTTCTTC